The rows below give T cell receptor beta chains drawn from one sample of a study of control samples from healthy donors and cancer patients. The table came from immunoSEQ multiplex PCR; TCRdb's copy has only in-frame clones and leaves some out. The sample records roughly 74,000 clones, around 94% being singletons. The material sequenced was blood. The receptor set was obtained from a woman between 18 and 29 years old in good health. CDR3s include the opening cysteine and the closing phenylalanine or tryptophan. The D gene is left open where the match is weak. Rows may omit the clone size; those that give it use once, few, many or a size class.

j_call	v_call	d_call	clone_size	cdr3_nt	cdr3_aa
TRBJ1-2	TRBV11-2	TRBD1	NA	TGTGCCAGCAGCTTAGATTCGGGTGGGACAGGGGTCGGTGGCTACACCTTC	CASSLDSGGTGVGGYTF
TRBJ2-5	TRBV10-3	TRBD1	once	TGTGCCACCGAAGACAGGGGGTTAGGGACCCAGTACTTC	CATEDRGLGTQYF
TRBJ2-6	TRBV5-5	NA	NA	TGTGCCAGCAGCCAAAACCCCATCCCCGGGGCCAACGTCCTGACTTTC	CASSQNPIPGANVLTF
TRBJ1-2	TRBV28	TRBD1	NA	TGTGCCAGCAGTGGGCAGACAGGGGACGGCTACACCTTC	CASSGQTGDGYTF
TRBJ1-1	TRBV9	TRBD1	NA	TGTGCCAGCACCGCTACCGGGACAGTGATTCTGAACACTGAAGCTTTCTTT	CASTATGTVILNTEAFF
TRBJ2-2	TRBV24-1	NA	NA	TGTGCCACCAGTGACCCGACAGGCCGCGAAAGCACCGGGGAGCTGTTTTTT	CATSDPTGRESTGELFF
TRBJ1-5	TRBV24-1	NA	NA	TGTGCCACCAGTGAACCGAATGATGACAGCGGTCAGCCCCAGCATTTT	CATSEPNDDSGQPQHF
TRBJ2-3	TRBV7-2	TRBD1	NA	TGTGCCAGCAGCCGACAGGGGAGCGATACGCAGTATTTT	CASSRQGSDTQYF
TRBJ2-3	TRBV24-1	NA	NA	TGTGCCACCAGGGGGATTTCGGGCACAGATACGCAGTATTTT	CATRGISGTDTQYF
TRBJ1-2	TRBV4-2	NA	NA	TGTGCCAGCAGCCAAGATCTGAATTATGGCTACACCTTC	CASSQDLNYGYTF
TRBJ1-3	TRBV5-1	NA	once	TGCGCCAGCAGCTTGGAGGGGTCGGCTGGAAACACCATATATTTT	CASSLEGSAGNTIYF
TRBJ1-2	TRBV19	NA	NA	TGTGCCAGTAGCAGACCCGGGACTTATCTCGTCAACTATGGCTACACCTTC	CASSRPGTYLVNYGYTF
TRBJ1-1	TRBV7-9	TRBD1	NA	TGTGCCAGCAGCTTAGAGACAGGGTACGAAGCTGAAGCTTTCTTT	CASSLETGYEAEAFF
TRBJ2-6	TRBV9	TRBD1	NA	TGTGCCAGCAGCGTAAGAGGACAGGGTGGGGCTGGGGCCAACGTCCTGACTTTC	CASSVRGQGGAGANVLTF
TRBJ1-6	TRBV19	NA	NA	TGTGCCAGTAGAGAAGGGCTCTATAATTCACCCCTCCACTTT	CASREGLYNSPLHF
TRBJ1-6	TRBV12-3/TRBV12-4	NA	NA	TGTGCCAGCAGTTTGATGATCGGATCAGCCCTCCACTTT	CASSLMIGSALHF
TRBJ2-5	TRBV24-1	NA	NA	TGTGCCACCTCCGGGACCGCAGGGGTCATGGGAGAGACCCAGTACTTC	CATSGTAGVMGETQYF
TRBJ1-6	TRBV5-1	NA	NA	TGCGCCAGCAGCTGGGGTTTTGTTTCACCCCTCCACTTT	CASSWGFVSPLHF
TRBJ1-2	TRBV27	NA	NA	TGTGCCAGCAGTCCTATGATTGGGGGGGGCGCGGGGTATGGCTACACCTTC	CASSPMIGGGAGYGYTF
TRBJ2-3	TRBV7-9	TRBD1	NA	TGTGCCAGCAGCTCAAGGACAGGGCCGGAAGATACGCAGTATTTT	CASSSRTGPEDTQYF
TRBJ2-7	TRBV28	NA	NA	TGTGCCAGCAGTTTGTATGGGGACTTCTACGAGCAGTACTTC	CASSLYGDFYEQYF
TRBJ1-5	TRBV28	TRBD1	NA	TGTGCCAGCAGTAGACAGGGGGGAGGCAATCAGCCCCAGCATTTT	CASSRQGGGNQPQHF
TRBJ2-5	TRBV3-1/TRBV3-2	TRBD2	NA	TGTGCCAGCAGCCAATATAAATTGCCGGGACTAGCGGGGGGAAAAGAGACCCAGTACTTC	CASSQYKLPGLAGGKETQYF
TRBJ2-1	TRBV29-1	NA	NA	TGCAGCGAAAACAGGGTAGGCAATGAGCAGTTCTTC	CSENRVGNEQFF
TRBJ2-2	TRBV2	NA	NA	TGTGCCAGCAGCAAGAACCGGGGTACGGACACCGGGGAGCTGTTTTTT	CASSKNRGTDTGELFF
TRBJ1-6	TRBV11-2	NA	NA	TGTGCCAGCAGCTTATACCGGGTCCAATCACCCCTCCACTTT	CASSLYRVQSPLHF
TRBJ1-6	TRBV3-1/TRBV3-2	NA	once	TGTGCCAGCTCAGAGCAGTATAATTCACCCCTCCACTTT	CASSEQYNSPLHF
TRBJ1-6	TRBV6-5	NA	once	TGTGCCAGCAGGGCCCAAGTACAGTTTCGGTCACCCCTCCACTTT	CASRAQVQFRSPLHF
TRBJ1-1	TRBV6-2/TRBV6-3	NA	NA	TGTGCCAGCAGTTACTCGGGCAGGGGGAACACTGAAGCTTTCTTT	CASSYSGRGNTEAFF
TRBJ2-5	TRBV9	NA	NA	TGTGCCAGCAGCGTAGCTTCGCAGGGAGAGACCCAGTACTTC	CASSVASQGETQYF
TRBJ2-7	TRBV19	TRBD2	NA	TGTGCCAGTAGACCTAGCGGCTCCTACGAGCAGTACTTC	CASRPSGSYEQYF
TRBJ2-3	TRBV12-2	NA	NA	TGTGCAAGTCGCCCAAGGACGAGCGGTTTGGATACGCAGTATTTT	CASRPRTSGLDTQYF
TRBJ2-5	TRBV24-1	NA	NA	TGTGCCACCAGCCAGGATGTCGAGACCCAGTACTTC	CATSQDVETQYF
TRBJ1-1	TRBV25-1	NA	once	TGTGCCAGCAGTGCGGGTTGGGGCCTAGGGAACACTGAAGCTTTCTTT	CASSAGWGLGNTEAFF
TRBJ1-4	TRBV27	NA	large	TGTGCCAGCAGTCCCCGCTCCGGGACGGACCCACTCATTTCCTCAGGGCCGTTTTTT	CASSPRSGTDPLISSGPFF
TRBJ2-1	TRBV7-3	TRBD2	NA	TGTGCCAGCAGCTTGTCCGGGGGGGTCGATGAGCAGTTCTTC	CASSLSGGVDEQFF
TRBJ1-2	TRBV24-1	NA	NA	TGTGCCACCCGACCTCCCGGGGACTTTTACACTTGTGGCTACACCTTC	CATRPPGDFYTCGYTF
TRBJ2-5	TRBV7-3	NA	NA	TGTGCCAGCAGCTTAAATACGGGGGGCAGGGAGACCCAGTACTTC	CASSLNTGGRETQYF
TRBJ2-3	TRBV19	TRBD1	NA	TGTGCCAGTAGTAGGGACAGGGGAAGCACAGATACGCAGTATTTT	CASSRDRGSTDTQYF
TRBJ1-2	TRBV27	NA	few	TGTGCCAGCAGAGGACAGCGATCTAACTATGGCTACACCTTC	CASRGQRSNYGYTF
TRBJ1-5	TRBV6-1	NA	once	TGTGCCAGCAGTACAAAACGCTCCAATCAGCCCCAGCACTTT	CASSTKRSNQPQHF
TRBJ1-1	TRBV2	NA	NA	TGTGCCAGCGGGTCGGGCAGGGAGTTTACTGAAGCTTTCTTT	CASGSGREFTEAFF
TRBJ1-4	TRBV7-9	NA	NA	TGTGCCAGCAGCTCCTGGACTGCAACTAATGAAAAACTGTTTTTT	CASSSWTATNEKLFF
TRBJ2-5	TRBV7-9	NA	NA	TGTGCCAGCAGCTCGGACACAAAGCGGGAGACCCAGTACTTC	CASSSDTKRETQYF
TRBJ2-5	TRBV5-6	TRBD2	once	TGTGCCAGCAGCTTCCTACCACTAGCGGGGGGGCCCCACACCCAGTACTTC	CASSFLPLAGGPHTQYF
TRBJ2-3	TRBV28	TRBD2	NA	TGTGCCAGCAGTCCTCTTACTAGCGGGACCGACACAGATACGCAGTATTTT	CASSPLTSGTDTDTQYF
TRBJ1-1	TRBV18	NA	NA	TGTGCCAGCTCACCAATCCGGGAGGAAGCTTTCTTT	CASSPIREEAFF
TRBJ2-1	TRBV6-2/TRBV6-3	TRBD2	NA	TGTGCCAGCAGTTACATGCCGACTAGCGTATACAATGAGCAGTTCTTC	CASSYMPTSVYNEQFF
TRBJ2-7	TRBV28	NA	once	TGTGCCAGCGGACGGGAGAGGGTGGACGAGCAGTACTTC	CASGRERVDEQYF
TRBJ1-1	TRBV27	TRBD1	NA	TGTGCCAGCAGTTTACACGGAGGACAGGGCGGTGGTAACACTGAAGCTTTCTTT	CASSLHGGQGGGNTEAFF
TRBJ2-2	TRBV7-3	NA	NA	TGTGCCAGCAGCTTAACGGAGAAGGCCAGAACCACCGGGGAGCTGTTTTTT	CASSLTEKARTTGELFF
TRBJ2-2	TRBV29-1	TRBD1	NA	TGCAGCGTTGGGGGACAGGGGTGGACCGGGGAGCTGTTTTTT	CSVGGQGWTGELFF
TRBJ2-7	TRBV7-9	NA	NA	TGTGCCAGCAGCTCCCAGGAGGGGAGAAAATCCTACGAGCAGTACTTC	CASSSQEGRKSYEQYF
TRBJ1-1	TRBV19	TRBD1	NA	TGTGCCAGTAGTAGGATCCGGACAGGGAACACTGAAGCTTTCTTT	CASSRIRTGNTEAFF
TRBJ2-1	TRBV13	TRBD2	NA	TGTGCCAGCAGCCCACAGACTAGCGGGAGGGCCAATGAGCAGTTCTTC	CASSPQTSGRANEQFF
TRBJ1-1	TRBV6-2/TRBV6-3	TRBD1	NA	TGTGCCAGCAGTCCGACAGGGCCTCACAACACTGAAGCTTTCTTT	CASSPTGPHNTEAFF
TRBJ2-7	TRBV27	TRBD2	NA	TGTGCCAGCAGGCTAGCGGGAGGGTCCTACGAGCAGTACTTC	CASRLAGGSYEQYF